These T cell receptor beta chains were read from a single sample in a study of shared clonotypes between healthy human individuals. Profiling relied on immunoSEQ multiplex PCR, and the TCRdb table lists in-frame clones only, not all of them. The repertoire consists of roughly 2 million clones, with more than 90% occurring once and the leading ten covering around 0.13%. The sequenced sample consisted of naive CD4+ T cells sorted from blood. The receptors come from a man aged 18 to 29 in good health. CDR3s include the opening cysteine and the closing phenylalanine or tryptophan. The order of the fields is D gene, clone size, J gene, V gene, CDR3 protein, CDR3 DNA. A D gene is named only where the DNA matches it firmly. Size is stated for part of the rows, as once, few or many counts, or as a class when the clone is expanded.

.	.	TRBJ2-7	TRBV18	CASSSGRSSYEQYF	TGTGCCAGCTCATCGGGACGGAGCTCCTACGAGCAGTACTTC
.	once	TRBJ2-3	TRBV2	CASSEAGSDTQYF	TGTGCCAGCAGTGAAGCGGGATCAGATACGCAGTATTTT
TRBD1	.	TRBJ1-5	TRBV29-1	CSFGQGAGQPQHF	TGCAGCTTCGGACAGGGGGCGGGGCAGCCCCAGCATTTT
.	.	TRBJ2-4	TRBV5-1	CASSLGDLLAKNIQYF	TGCGCCAGCAGCTTGGGGGACCTCCTAGCCAAAAACATTCAGTACTTC
.	.	TRBJ1-1	TRBV20-1	CSAPDAPEAFF	TGCAGTGCTCCGGACGCCCCTGAAGCTTTCTTT
.	.	TRBJ2-7	TRBV29-1	CSVEVQPSGEQYF	TGCAGCGTTGAGGTTCAGCCTTCCGGGGAGCAGTACTTC
.	few	TRBJ2-6	TRBV7-9	CASSLGDSGANVLTF	TGTGCCAGCAGCTTAGGGGACTCTGGGGCCAACGTCCTGACTTTC
.	.	TRBJ1-1	TRBV6-5	CASSSRTANTEAFF	TGTGCCAGCAGTTCGCGAACAGCGAACACTGAAGCTTTCTTT
TRBD1	.	TRBJ1-2	TRBV30	CAWARDSLNYGYTF	TGTGCCTGGGCCCGGGACAGCCTTAACTATGGCTACACCTTC
.	.	TRBJ2-1	TRBV27	CASRGSSYNEQFF	TGTGCCAGCAGGGGCAGCTCCTACAATGAGCAGTTCTTC
TRBD1	.	TRBJ2-5	TRBV6-5	CASSSPGQGGETQYF	TGTGCCAGCAGTTCTCCGGGACAGGGAGGAGAGACCCAGTACTTC
.	.	TRBJ2-3	TRBV10-1	CASSSSTDTQYF	TGCGCCAGCAGTAGTAGCACAGATACGCAGTATTTT
TRBD1	.	TRBJ2-7	TRBV6-5	CASSWSRGHGEQYF	TGTGCCAGCAGTTGGAGCAGGGGGCACGGGGAGCAGTACTTC
TRBD1	.	TRBJ2-4	TRBV10-1	CASSDSTGPGIQYF	TGCGCCAGCAGTGATTCGACAGGGCCGGGGATTCAGTACTTC
TRBD1	.	TRBJ2-1	TRBV5-1	CASRGQGSGEQFF	TGCGCCAGCCGAGGACAGGGTTCGGGAGAGCAGTTCTTC
.	.	TRBJ1-6	TRBV2	CASSVAENSPLHF	TGTGCCAGCAGTGTGGCGGAGAATTCACCCCTCCACTTT
TRBD1	.	TRBJ2-1	TRBV5-1	CASSRTAGTASYNEQFF	TGCGCCAGCAGCCGGACGGCCGGGACAGCGTCCTACAATGAGCAGTTCTTC
.	.	TRBJ1-6	TRBV28	CASRDLNSPLHF	TGTGCCAGCAGGGATCTTAATTCACCCCTCCACTTT
TRBD1	.	TRBJ1-2	TRBV5-6	CASSPQPGQITFRIYGYTF	TGTGCCAGCAGCCCCCAACCGGGACAGATCACTTTCCGTATCTATGGCTACACCTTC